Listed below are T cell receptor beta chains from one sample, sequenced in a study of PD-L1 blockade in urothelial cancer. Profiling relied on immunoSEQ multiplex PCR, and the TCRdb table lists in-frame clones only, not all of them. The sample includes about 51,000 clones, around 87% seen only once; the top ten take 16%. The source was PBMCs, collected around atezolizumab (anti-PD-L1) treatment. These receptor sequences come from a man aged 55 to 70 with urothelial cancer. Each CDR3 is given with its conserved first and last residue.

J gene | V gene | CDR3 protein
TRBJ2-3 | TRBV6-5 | CASSYSEGGTQYF
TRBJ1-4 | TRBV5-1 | CASSFQQGDNEKLFF
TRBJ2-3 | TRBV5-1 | CASSFWALTDTQYF
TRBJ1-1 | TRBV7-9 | CASSLVRGQLGAFF
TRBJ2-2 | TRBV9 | CASSVGQNTGELFF
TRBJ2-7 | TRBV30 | CAWSAQTYEQYF
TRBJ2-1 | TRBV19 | CASRNDFNEQFF
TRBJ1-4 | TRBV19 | CASQHDSGVNEKLFF
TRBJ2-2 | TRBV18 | CASSPPGLAGVTGELFF
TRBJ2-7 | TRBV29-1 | CSVEALYEQYF
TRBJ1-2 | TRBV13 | CASSPWGEPYGYTF
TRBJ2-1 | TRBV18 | CASSPRTSGSNEQFF
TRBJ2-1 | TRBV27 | CASRDGGQGANEQFF
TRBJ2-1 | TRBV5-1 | CASSDVTSGGALNEQFF
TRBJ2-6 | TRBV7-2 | CASSLGLLSSGANVLTF
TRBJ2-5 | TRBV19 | CASSPQRGYQETQYF
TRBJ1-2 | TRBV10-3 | CAISVGGNLNYGYTF
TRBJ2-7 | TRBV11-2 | CATSPEGPYEQYF
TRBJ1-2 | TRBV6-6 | CASSRQGLNPYGYTF
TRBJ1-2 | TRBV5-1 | CASSLEGTGGYRNYGYTF
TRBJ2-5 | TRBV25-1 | CASSDPGFRQETQYF
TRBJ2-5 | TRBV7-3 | CASSPSGAVETQYF
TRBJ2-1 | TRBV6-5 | CASESRDRYNEQFF
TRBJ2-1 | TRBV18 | CASSPRGQGGSYNEQFF
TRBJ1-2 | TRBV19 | CASTPGTIRGYTF
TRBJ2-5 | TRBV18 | CASSPFSGLAGGQQETQYF
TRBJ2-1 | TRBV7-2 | CASSSGRQGLRNNEQFF
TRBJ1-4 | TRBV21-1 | CASSLCGESKLFF
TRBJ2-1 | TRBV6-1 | CASLLWGGRNEQFF
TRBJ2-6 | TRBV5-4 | CASSPQTGSSGANVLTF
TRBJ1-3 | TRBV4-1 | CASSFRDTSGNTIYF
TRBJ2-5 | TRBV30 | CAWSPQETQYF
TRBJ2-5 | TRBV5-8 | CASSLVARGDPTQYF
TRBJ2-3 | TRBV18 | CASSPRTSGVDTQYF
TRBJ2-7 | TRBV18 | CASSSGDVIEQYF
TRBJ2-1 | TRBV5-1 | CASSPGTDGNEQFF
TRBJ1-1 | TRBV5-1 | CASSFYGQGAAPNTEAFF
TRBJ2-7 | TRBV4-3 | CASSQSMQRESYEQYF
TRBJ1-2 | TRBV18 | CASSTGVDYGYTF
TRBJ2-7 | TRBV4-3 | CASSSGRREQYF
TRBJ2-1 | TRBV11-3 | CASSPSLAGADEQFF
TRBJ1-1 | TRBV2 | CASLGRTGNTEAFF
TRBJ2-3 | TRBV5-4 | CASSLRGGTTDTQYF
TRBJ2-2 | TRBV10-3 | CATNSNFYSGGRTGELFF
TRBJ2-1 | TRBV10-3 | CAIQRGDNEQFF
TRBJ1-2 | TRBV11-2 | CASSFGLGQGNGYTF
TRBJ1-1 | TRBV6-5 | CASRHPGTEAFF
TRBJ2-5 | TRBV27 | CASSSSGRRKQETQYF
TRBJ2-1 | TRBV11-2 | CASTPRGGRNEQFF
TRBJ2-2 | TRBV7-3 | CASSPSDRSTNTGELFF
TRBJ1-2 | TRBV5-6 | CASSPASGQALWYGYTF